These T cell receptor beta chains were read from a single sample in a study of B cell selection in AIRE deficiency. TCRdb keeps only in-frame clones here, not all; method: immunoSEQ multiplex PCR. The data show 25,000 to 30,000 clones, around 95% seen once. The sequenced material came from CD4+CD127+ conventional T cells sorted from PBMCs. Source of these receptors: a human donor in good health. The CDR3 runs from the conserved cysteine through the conserved F or W. The D gene is left open where the match is weak. Only some rows state a clone size, as once, few, many or a class for expanded clones.

D gene: .; V gene: TRBV12-5; J gene: TRBJ2-2; clone size: .; CDR3 DNA: TGTGCTAGTGGTGCCTCACGCTCGAACACCGGGGAGCTGTTTTTT; CDR3 protein: CASGASRSNTGELFF
D gene: .; V gene: TRBV11-2; J gene: TRBJ2-5; clone size: .; CDR3 DNA: TGTGCCAGCAGCTTAGAAGAGTCTGGCCTCGCCACCCAGTACTTC; CDR3 protein: CASSLEESGLATQYF
D gene: TRBD1; V gene: TRBV5-4; J gene: TRBJ1-1; clone size: .; CDR3 DNA: TGTGCCAGCAGCTCGGGACAGGGTTCCATGAACACTGAAGCTTTCTTT; CDR3 protein: CASSSGQGSMNTEAFF
D gene: .; V gene: TRBV21-1; J gene: TRBJ2-2; clone size: .; CDR3 DNA: TGTGCCAGCAGCAAATACGAGGCGAGCGGGGAGCTGTTTTTT; CDR3 protein: CASSKYEASGELFF
D gene: .; V gene: TRBV10-2; J gene: TRBJ1-6; clone size: .; CDR3 DNA: TGCGCCAGCAGTGAGTTGGGGGAACCCCTCCACTTT; CDR3 protein: CASSELGEPLHF
D gene: TRBD2; V gene: TRBV5-4; J gene: TRBJ2-1; clone size: .; CDR3 DNA: TGTGCCAGCAGCTTGGACGCGGGAGGGATGAATGAGCAGTTCTTC; CDR3 protein: CASSLDAGGMNEQFF
D gene: .; V gene: TRBV6-5; J gene: TRBJ1-1; clone size: .; CDR3 DNA: TGTGCCAGCACATTGACAGGAACGAACACTGAAGCTTTCTTT; CDR3 protein: CASTLTGTNTEAFF
D gene: .; V gene: TRBV11-2; J gene: TRBJ1-5; clone size: .; CDR3 DNA: TGTGCCAGCAGCCCGGCCCCTAGCAATCAGCCCCAGCATTTT; CDR3 protein: CASSPAPSNQPQHF
D gene: .; V gene: TRBV30; J gene: TRBJ1-2; clone size: .; CDR3 DNA: TGTGCCTGGAGCACAGGGAGGGGTGGCTACACCTTC; CDR3 protein: CAWSTGRGGYTF
D gene: .; V gene: TRBV12-5; J gene: TRBJ1-5; clone size: once; CDR3 DNA: TGTGCTAGTGGTTCCTGGACAGACGACAATCAGCCCCAGCATTTT; CDR3 protein: CASGSWTDDNQPQHF
D gene: .; V gene: TRBV7-6; J gene: TRBJ2-1; clone size: .; CDR3 DNA: TGTGCCAGCAGCTTCGGCCCGCTGAATGAGCAGTTCTTC; CDR3 protein: CASSFGPLNEQFF
D gene: .; V gene: TRBV5-1; J gene: TRBJ2-3; clone size: .; CDR3 DNA: TGCGCCAGCAGCTGGGAGGGGGGCGCGGGAGATACGCAGTATTTT; CDR3 protein: CASSWEGGAGDTQYF
D gene: .; V gene: TRBV6-1; J gene: TRBJ2-5; clone size: .; CDR3 DNA: TGTGCCAGCACCGAGGGGGAGGGGCAAGAGACCCAGTACTTC; CDR3 protein: CASTEGEGQETQYF
D gene: .; V gene: TRBV11-2; J gene: TRBJ1-5; clone size: .; CDR3 DNA: TGTGCCAGCAGCTCAAACCGGGGGAAAAATCAGCCCCAGCATTTT; CDR3 protein: CASSSNRGKNQPQHF
D gene: TRBD2; V gene: TRBV27; J gene: TRBJ2-3; clone size: .; CDR3 DNA: TGTGCCAGCAGTTTACGCGCCGGGACTAGCGTGACAGATACGCAGTATTTT; CDR3 protein: CASSLRAGTSVTDTQYF
D gene: TRBD1; V gene: TRBV18; J gene: TRBJ2-1; clone size: .; CDR3 DNA: TGTGCCAGCTCACCACAAAGGGGGCTTGGTTGGAATGAGCAGTTCTTC; CDR3 protein: CASSPQRGLGWNEQFF
D gene: .; V gene: TRBV11-2; J gene: TRBJ2-7; clone size: .; CDR3 DNA: TGTGCCAGCGCGCCGGGACCGGCATCCTACGAGCAGTACTTC; CDR3 protein: CASAPGPASYEQYF
D gene: .; V gene: TRBV30; J gene: TRBJ1-4; clone size: .; CDR3 DNA: TGTGCCTGGAGTGCGGGAAACGAAGAAAAACTGTTTTTT; CDR3 protein: CAWSAGNEEKLFF
D gene: .; V gene: TRBV25-1; J gene: TRBJ2-2; clone size: .; CDR3 DNA: TGTGCCAGCCGGGCCCATGCCGGGGAGCTGTTTTTT; CDR3 protein: CASRAHAGELFF
D gene: TRBD2; V gene: TRBV11-2; J gene: TRBJ2-7; clone size: .; CDR3 DNA: TGTGCCAGCAGCTTAGATCTTCGAATAGCGGGAGGGTACGAGCAGTACTTC; CDR3 protein: CASSLDLRIAGGYEQYF
D gene: .; V gene: TRBV30; J gene: TRBJ2-1; clone size: .; CDR3 DNA: TGTGCCTGGACCCAGAACAATGAGCAGTTCTTC; CDR3 protein: CAWTQNNEQFF
D gene: .; V gene: TRBV19; J gene: TRBJ2-3; clone size: .; CDR3 DNA: TGTGCCAGTAGTATCCTGGCGAGCCCAGATACGCAGTATTTT; CDR3 protein: CASSILASPDTQYF
D gene: .; V gene: TRBV6-6; J gene: TRBJ2-5; clone size: .; CDR3 DNA: TGTGCCAGCACCACGGGCGGGAAAGAGACCCAGTACTTC; CDR3 protein: CASTTGGKETQYF
D gene: .; V gene: TRBV11-2; J gene: TRBJ1-3; clone size: .; CDR3 DNA: TGTGCCAGCAGCTTAGAAGGCAGGGGAAGTGGAAACACCATATATTTT; CDR3 protein: CASSLEGRGSGNTIYF
D gene: .; V gene: TRBV6-1; J gene: TRBJ2-6; clone size: .; CDR3 DNA: TGTGCCAGCAGTGCGCCGGGGAGCGCTGGGGCCAGCGTCCTGACTTTC; CDR3 protein: CASSAPGSAGASVLTF
D gene: .; V gene: TRBV7-9; J gene: TRBJ1-2; clone size: .; CDR3 DNA: TGTGCCAGCGGGGGATCGATGCCTAACTATGGCTACACCTTC; CDR3 protein: CASGGSMPNYGYTF
D gene: .; V gene: TRBV5-1; J gene: TRBJ2-1; clone size: .; CDR3 DNA: TGCGCCAGCAGCCGGGACTTAGGGGAGCAGTTCTTC; CDR3 protein: CASSRDLGEQFF
D gene: .; V gene: TRBV7-8; J gene: TRBJ2-1; clone size: .; CDR3 DNA: TGTGCCAGCAGCCCCCCCCGTGATGTGGGTTACAATGAGCAGTTCTTC; CDR3 protein: CASSPPRDVGYNEQFF
D gene: .; V gene: TRBV15; J gene: TRBJ1-1; clone size: .; CDR3 DNA: TGTGCCACCAGGCGACAGGTGAACACTGAAGCTTTCTTT; CDR3 protein: CATRRQVNTEAFF
D gene: TRBD1; V gene: TRBV5-4; J gene: TRBJ1-2; clone size: .; CDR3 DNA: TGTGCCAGCAGCTCCCAGGGGGTGGTTGGCTACACCTTC; CDR3 protein: CASSSQGVVGYTF
D gene: TRBD2; V gene: TRBV5-1; J gene: TRBJ2-3; clone size: once; CDR3 DNA: TGCGCCAGCAGCTCGGGACTAGCGGGTGTCGATACGCAGTATTTT; CDR3 protein: CASSSGLAGVDTQYF
D gene: TRBD1; V gene: TRBV2; J gene: TRBJ2-7; clone size: .; CDR3 DNA: TGTGCCAGCAGTGAGGACAGGGGCTACGAGCAGTACTTC; CDR3 protein: CASSEDRGYEQYF
D gene: TRBD1; V gene: TRBV12-5; J gene: TRBJ1-6; clone size: .; CDR3 DNA: TGTGCTAGTGCCTCAGGGGGCTCCTATAATTCACCCCTCCACTTT; CDR3 protein: CASASGGSYNSPLHF
D gene: TRBD1; V gene: TRBV5-1; J gene: TRBJ1-1; clone size: .; CDR3 DNA: TGCGCCAGCAGCCCCTGGACAGGGAGGAACACTGAAGCTTTCTTT; CDR3 protein: CASSPWTGRNTEAFF
D gene: TRBD2; V gene: TRBV6-5; J gene: TRBJ2-3; clone size: .; CDR3 DNA: TGTGCCAGCAGGTTAGCGGGGGGCACAGATACGCAGTATTTT; CDR3 protein: CASRLAGGTDTQYF
D gene: TRBD2; V gene: TRBV7-9; J gene: TRBJ2-7; clone size: .; CDR3 DNA: TGTGCCAGCAGCCCCCAGACTGCGGGAGGAAACGAGCAGTACTTC; CDR3 protein: CASSPQTAGGNEQYF
D gene: TRBD2; V gene: TRBV7-9; J gene: TRBJ2-7; clone size: .; CDR3 DNA: TGTGCCAGCAGCCTTGGACTAGCGGGAGGCACCTACGAGCAGTACTTC; CDR3 protein: CASSLGLAGGTYEQYF
D gene: TRBD1; V gene: TRBV29-1; J gene: TRBJ2-3; clone size: .; CDR3 DNA: TGCAGCGGGACAGGGTTGGGCACAGATACGCAGTATTTT; CDR3 protein: CSGTGLGTDTQYF
D gene: .; V gene: TRBV4-2; J gene: TRBJ2-1; clone size: .; CDR3 DNA: TGTGCCAGCAGCCCCCAGGGGGCGGGGGGTTTCAATGAGCAGTTCTTC; CDR3 protein: CASSPQGAGGFNEQFF
D gene: .; V gene: TRBV29-1; J gene: TRBJ2-2; clone size: .; CDR3 DNA: TGCAGCGTTGAAACGATCAGCACGAACACCGGGGAGCTGTTTTTT; CDR3 protein: CSVETISTNTGELFF
D gene: TRBD2; V gene: TRBV5-1; J gene: TRBJ2-2; clone size: .; CDR3 DNA: TGCGCCAGCAGGCGACTAGCGGGAGCCCCAACCGGGGAGCTGTTTTTT; CDR3 protein: CASRRLAGAPTGELFF
D gene: .; V gene: TRBV19; J gene: TRBJ1-2; clone size: .; CDR3 DNA: TGTGCCAGTAGTTTACTGTGGGAACAAATCTTTAACTATGGCTACACCTTC; CDR3 protein: CASSLLWEQIFNYGYTF
D gene: TRBD1; V gene: TRBV19; J gene: TRBJ2-3; clone size: once; CDR3 DNA: TGTGCCAGTAGTATTGGGACAGGGGGAGACCTTCTAGCCACAGATACGCAGTATTTT; CDR3 protein: CASSIGTGGDLLATDTQYF
D gene: TRBD2; V gene: TRBV12-5; J gene: TRBJ2-7; clone size: few; CDR3 DNA: TGTGCTAGTGGTTTATCACCTCTACCCGGACTAGCGGGAGAGGGTGGGTACGAGCAGTACTTC; CDR3 protein: CASGLSPLPGLAGEGGYEQYF
D gene: .; V gene: TRBV29-1; J gene: TRBJ2-1; clone size: .; CDR3 DNA: TGCAGCGTTGAAACAGGGGAGCAGTTCTTC; CDR3 protein: CSVETGEQFF
D gene: .; V gene: TRBV10-2; J gene: TRBJ2-7; clone size: .; CDR3 DNA: TGCGCCAGCAGTGAGTCGGGGGCGCGGGACGAGCAGTACTTC; CDR3 protein: CASSESGARDEQYF
D gene: .; V gene: TRBV30; J gene: TRBJ1-2; clone size: .; CDR3 DNA: TGTGCCTCGAGGCGGGGTAGGGACTATGGCTACACCTTC; CDR3 protein: CASRRGRDYGYTF
D gene: .; V gene: TRBV5-4; J gene: TRBJ2-3; clone size: .; CDR3 DNA: TGTGCCAGCAGCTTAATCACAGATACGCAGTATTTT; CDR3 protein: CASSLITDTQYF
D gene: TRBD1; V gene: TRBV28; J gene: TRBJ2-1; clone size: .; CDR3 DNA: TGTGCCAGCAGTTCTGGACAGGCGCTCTTCAATGAGCAGTTCTTC; CDR3 protein: CASSSGQALFNEQFF
D gene: .; V gene: TRBV7-3; J gene: TRBJ1-2; clone size: .; CDR3 DNA: TGTGCCAGCAGCCTTCCGGGACACCCGAGCGGCTACACCTTC; CDR3 protein: CASSLPGHPSGYTF
D gene: TRBD1; V gene: TRBV5-4; J gene: TRBJ2-3; clone size: .; CDR3 DNA: TGTGCCAGCAGCTTACCGGGACAGGGAGGGGATACGCAGTATTTT; CDR3 protein: CASSLPGQGGDTQYF
D gene: TRBD1; V gene: TRBV4-2; J gene: TRBJ1-4; clone size: .; CDR3 DNA: TGTGCCAGCAGCCAAGAGGACAGGTCGAATGAAAAACTGTTTTTT; CDR3 protein: CASSQEDRSNEKLFF
D gene: .; V gene: TRBV7-3; J gene: TRBJ2-2; clone size: once; CDR3 DNA: TGTGCCAGCAGCCACAGGGCAGGGGCTGGCGGGAGCGCCGGGGAGCTGTTTTTT; CDR3 protein: CASSHRAGAGGSAGELFF
D gene: .; V gene: TRBV9; J gene: TRBJ2-2; clone size: .; CDR3 DNA: TGTGCCAGCAGCGTAGGGGAGGGGGAGCTGTTTTTT; CDR3 protein: CASSVGEGELFF